Listed below are T cell receptor beta chains from one sample, sequenced in a study of T cell responses to AZD1222 COVID-19 vaccine. Assay used: immunoSEQ multiplex PCR; TCRdb lists only in-frame clones, some missing. The sample shows more than 95,000 clones, 90% to 95% of them seen only once. This sample comprised peripheral blood, obtained on day 0 of AZD1222 vaccination. Source of these receptors: an adult in good health. The CDR3 runs from the conserved cysteine through the conserved F or W. Each record gives: CDR3 DNA, CDR3 protein, V gene, J gene, clone size, D gene. The D gene is left open where the match is weak. Expanded clones are given a class, and other clones once, few, many or no size at all.

TGTGCCAGCAGCTCGGGAGAGGAGGGGTCGACCTATGGCTACACCTTC	CASSSGEEGSTYGYTF	TRBV11-2	TRBJ1-2	-	-
TGCAGTGCTAGTGGCTCTCTGGGACAGGGGGCGCGAAAACTGTTTTTT	CSASGSLGQGARKLFF	TRBV20-1	TRBJ1-4	once	TRBD1
TGTGCCAGCAGTCAACAAGGCCGAGTGCCTCGGATGAACACTGAAGCTTTCTTT	CASSQQGRVPRMNTEAFF	TRBV28	TRBJ1-1	-	-
TGTGCCATTCCTGGGGGATTCTATGGCTACACCTTC	CAIPGGFYGYTF	TRBV2	TRBJ1-2	-	-
TGTGCCAGCAGCGCGGGACCCGGGGAGCTGTTTTTT	CASSAGPGELFF	TRBV9	TRBJ2-2	-	-
TGTGCCAGCAGTTTAAAATCGACAGGGATTATTTTAAATTCACCCCTCCACTTT	CASSLKSTGIILNSPLHF	TRBV27	TRBJ1-6	-	TRBD1
TGTGCCAGCAGTCCCATGGCGGGAGCGAGGAATGAGCAGTTCTTC	CASSPMAGARNEQFF	TRBV5-5	TRBJ2-1	-	TRBD2
TGTGCCAGCAGTACACTACCCGGGGGCTCCTACGAGCAGTACTTC	CASSTLPGGSYEQYF	TRBV2	TRBJ2-7	-	-
TGTGCCAGCAGTTACGGGAGACAGGGTAATCAGCCCCAGCATTTT	CASSYGRQGNQPQHF	TRBV6-5	TRBJ1-5	few	TRBD1
TGTGCCAGCAGCTTAGAAAAGGGAAACAGGGTAGGTCAAGAGACCCAGTACTTC	CASSLEKGNRVGQETQYF	TRBV11-2	TRBJ2-5	-	-
TGTGCCAGCACCTCGACTAGCAGTACCTACGAGCAGTACTTC	CASTSTSSTYEQYF	TRBV28	TRBJ2-7	-	TRBD2
TGTGCCAGCAGCTCGCAACTTCCGGGGGCCACAGATACGCAGTATTTT	CASSSQLPGATDTQYF	TRBV11-2	TRBJ2-3	-	-
TGTGCCAGCAGTGAGAATGGGCCCGGGGAGCTGTTTTTT	CASSENGPGELFF	TRBV28	TRBJ2-2	-	-
TGTGCCAGCAGCTTAGATCGCGGAAACACCATATATTTT	CASSLDRGNTIYF	TRBV11-3	TRBJ1-3	-	-
TGTGCCAGCAGTTTAACGGGGACGGCCACCCGAGGCACTGAAGCTTTCTTT	CASSLTGTATRGTEAFF	TRBV27	TRBJ1-1	-	-
TGTGCCTGGAGCGCGTCAGGGGGCACTGAAGCTTTCTTT	CAWSASGGTEAFF	TRBV30	TRBJ1-1	-	TRBD1
TGTGCCAGCAGAGGGAACACTGAAGCTTTCTTT	CASRGNTEAFF	TRBV2	TRBJ1-1	once	-
TGTGCCAGCAGTTACAAGACGGGACACCTCAATCAGCCCCAGCATTTT	CASSYKTGHLNQPQHF	TRBV6-2/TRBV6-3	TRBJ1-5	-	-
TGCAGTGCCACAAACTATGGCTACACCTTC	CSATNYGYTF	TRBV20-1	TRBJ1-2	few	-
TGTGCCATCACCCGGGGTTCCTACAATGAGCAGTTCTTC	CAITRGSYNEQFF	TRBV10-3	TRBJ2-1	-	-
TGCAGCGTTGGTCCTACTCGGACTAGCGTTTACAATGAGCAGTTCTTC	CSVGPTRTSVYNEQFF	TRBV29-1	TRBJ2-1	-	TRBD2
TGTGCCAGCAGCTTAGCCGAGTACGAGCAGTACTTC	CASSLAEYEQYF	TRBV7-9	TRBJ2-7	-	-
TGTGCCAGCAGCCCTTTGGTTAGCACTGAAGCTTTCTTT	CASSPLVSTEAFF	TRBV27	TRBJ1-1	-	-
TGTGCCATCAGTGAGTCGAGGCAGGGGCGTGCTAGCGGGAACAATGAGCAGTTCTTC	CAISESRQGRASGNNEQFF	TRBV10-3	TRBJ2-1	-	TRBD2
TGTGCCAGCAGTTCCAACCGGGACTCGAGGCAGTATTTT	CASSSNRDSRQYF	TRBV11-2	TRBJ2-3	-	-
TGCGCCAGCAGCCCGGGGAGAGCGCGAGTTTCCTACAATGAGCAGTTCTTC	CASSPGRARVSYNEQFF	TRBV4-1	TRBJ2-1	-	-
TGTGCCAGTATTACAGGGGGAAGGAGCAATGAGCAGTTCTTC	CASITGGRSNEQFF	TRBV28	TRBJ2-1	-	TRBD1
TGTGCCAGCAGTCCACCCGGGACAGGGGGCTCCTACGAGCAGTACTTC	CASSPPGTGGSYEQYF	TRBV6-9	TRBJ2-7	few	TRBD1
TGTGCCAGCAGACAGACCGGGACAGGGGCTTCTGAAGCTTTCTTT	CASRQTGTGASEAFF	TRBV2	TRBJ1-1	-	TRBD1
TGTGCCACCAGTGATCCGACTAGCGGAATCTACGAGCAGTACTTC	CATSDPTSGIYEQYF	TRBV24-1	TRBJ2-7	-	TRBD2
TGTGCCAGCAGCGTAAGGACTAGCGGTTACAATGAGCAGTTCTTC	CASSVRTSGYNEQFF	TRBV9	TRBJ2-1	once	TRBD2
TGTGCCAGCAGCTCGTACAATCTAGACAGGACGAGGGGCAATGAGCAGTTCTTC	CASSSYNLDRTRGNEQFF	TRBV7-2	TRBJ2-1	-	-
TGTGCCAGTAGTACATCCTCTGGGGCCAACGTCCTGACTTTC	CASSTSSGANVLTF	TRBV19	TRBJ2-6	-	-
TGTGCCAGTAGTAAGGGGACTAGTGGTTGGGATGAGCAGTTCTTC	CASSKGTSGWDEQFF	TRBV19	TRBJ2-1	-	TRBD2
TGCGCCAGCAGCCAACCCGGGACCCTGGGCAATGAGCAGTTCTTC	CASSQPGTLGNEQFF	TRBV4-3	TRBJ2-1	-	-